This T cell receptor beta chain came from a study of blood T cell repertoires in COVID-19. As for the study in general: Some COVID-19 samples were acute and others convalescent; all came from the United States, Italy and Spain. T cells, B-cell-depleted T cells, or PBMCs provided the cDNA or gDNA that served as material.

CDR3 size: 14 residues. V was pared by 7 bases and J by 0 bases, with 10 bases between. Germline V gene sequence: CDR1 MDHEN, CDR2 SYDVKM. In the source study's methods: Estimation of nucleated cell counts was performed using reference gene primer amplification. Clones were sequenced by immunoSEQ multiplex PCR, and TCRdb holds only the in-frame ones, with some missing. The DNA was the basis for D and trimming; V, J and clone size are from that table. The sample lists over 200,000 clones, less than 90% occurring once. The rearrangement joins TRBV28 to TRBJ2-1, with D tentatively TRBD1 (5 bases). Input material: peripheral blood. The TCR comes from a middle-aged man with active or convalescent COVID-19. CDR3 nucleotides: TGTGCCAGCACCCAAGACAGCTCCTACAATGAGCAGTTCTTC. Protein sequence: CASTQDSSYNEQFF.